Shown below are 13 T cell receptor beta chains from a single sample sequenced in a study of T-cell memory formation after mild COVID-19. TCRdb reanalysed the 5' RACE reads using MiXCR and keeps one entry per CDR3 protein. The profile shows about 400,000 distinct CDR3 sequences, less than 25% of them singletons. The source material was PBMCs or a T cell subset sorted from them (not recorded which). These receptors all stem from an adult woman who had mild COVID-19 (a few samples of this study predate the infection). Cell type and time point are not known.

This clonotype was seen a few times. This CDR3 is CASSSPNPHEQYF. The CDR3 bases are TGTGCCAGCAGCTCACCCAACCCCCACGAGCAGTACTTC. V usage is TRBV7-9 and J usage is TRBJ2-7, with no clear D. The CDR3 length is 13 residues. V dropped 4 bases and J dropped 5 bases, with 12 bases sitting between them. CDR1 is SEHNR, CDR2 FQNEAQ, per germline (reference sequence).

The J gene is TRBJ2-2, the V gene TRBV25-1, with D uncertain. CDR3 size: 17 residues. With 4 bases removed from V and 3 bases from J, the gap between germline ends came to 18 bases. Germline CDR1 MGHDK, CDR2 SYGVNS. CDR3 sequence (DNA): TGTGCCAGCAGTGCGGCAGCTACACTCGGAGACACCGGGGAGCTGTTTTTT. It specifies CASSAAATLGDTGELFF.

The V and J genes are TRBV5-1 and TRBJ1-4, with D maybe TRBD1 (5 bases). Trimming left V 3 bases short and J 11 bases short, with 20 bases between. This CDR3 is 15 amino acids long. Germline lookup yields CDR1 SGHRS and CDR2 YFSETQ. The CDR3 sequence: CASSSTTGPEGKLFF. In nucleotides, the CDR3 is TGCGCCAGCAGCTCAACCACGGGACCCGAGGGGAAACTGTTTTTT.

This clonotype appeared a few times. V and J are TRBV5-1 and TRBJ2-2; TRBD2 matches at 11 bases. CDR3 length: 15 amino acids. J was trimmed by 3 bases and V by 4 bases; bases with no gene match: 2. Per the germline V gene, CDR1 is SGHRS and CDR2 is YFSETQ. The CDR3 coding sequence is TGCGCCAGCAGCCAGGGACTAGCGGACACCGGGGAGCTGTTTTTT. This gives the protein CASSQGLADTGELFF.

V usage is TRBV12-3 or TRBV12-4 and J usage is TRBJ1-2; the D gene is possibly TRBD1 (6 bases). The CDR3 loop spans 13 amino acids. V was trimmed by 4 bases and J by 8 bases, leaving 14 bases between them. DNA of the CDR3: TGTGCCAGCAGTTCGGGGGCCGCCCGGGGCTACACCTTC. Its protein product is CASSSGAARGYTF.

The chain combines TRBV5-1 with TRBJ2-3; a possible D gene is TRBD1 (5 bases). Between the trimmed V and J ends, which lost 1 base and 6 bases, there was a span of 15 bases. CDR1 SGHRS and CDR2 YFSETQ come from the germline V gene. The CDR3 covers 15 residues. The CDR3 spells CASSLSSLAGDTQYF. The CDR3 bases are TGCGCCAGCAGCTTGTCCAGCTTAGCAGGGGATACGCAGTATTTT.

The V call is TRBV7-8, the J call TRBJ2-5; 9 bases align to TRBD2. The V and J ends lost 8 bases and 4 bases, in that order; junction bases with no gene match: 17. Germline CDR1 is SGHVS and CDR2 is FQNEAQ. The length of the CDR3 is 17 residues. DNA of the CDR3: TGTGCCAGCGGGGACATAGGGGCGGGAGGGCCGCTAGAGACCCAGTACTTC. It specifies CASGDIGAGGPLETQYF. The variable domain in full, completed from reference TRBV7-8 and TRBJ2-5, reads GAGVSQSPRYKVAKRGQDVALRCDPISGHVSLFWYQQALGQGPEFLTYFQNEAQLDKSGLPSDRFFAERPEGSVSTLKIQRTQQEDSAVYLCASGDIGAGGPLETQYFGPGTRLLVL.

This clonotype has more than one count but fewer than ten. The rearrangement joins TRBV3-1 to TRBJ2-2, with TRBD2 identical over 8 bases. The CDR3 contains 16 residues. In germline, CDR1 is LGHDT, CDR2 YNNKEL (reference sequence). J gave up 7 bases and V 2 bases, and 9 bases lay outside the gene matches. CDR3 region: CASSQLGTRIDGELFF. The CDR3 coding sequence is TGTGCCAGCAGCCAACTCGGGACTAGAATCGACGGGGAGCTGTTTTTT.

The V call is TRBV13, the J call TRBJ1-4; 8 bases match TRBD1. The junction had 0 bases not matched to a gene; V was cut back by 5 bases and J by 1 base. This CDR3 comprises 14 residues. Germline-derived CDR1 and CDR2 are PRHDT and FYEKMQ (reference sequence). The CDR3 loop reads CASSGQGTNEKLFF. The CDR3, as DNA: TGTGCCAGCAGCGGACAGGGAACTAATGAAAAACTGTTTTTT.

V gene TRBV11-2 combines with J gene TRBJ2-7; TRBD1 or TRBD2 may be the D gene (5 bases each). CDR3 length equals 15 residues. Trimming took 1 base from V and 1 from J, leaving 11 bases between them. Germline V gene lookup returns CDR1 SGHAT and CDR2 FQNNGV. In DNA form, the CDR3 reads TGTGCCAGCAGCTTAGGGGGGACGCCGTCCTACGAGCAGTACTTC. Translated: CASSLGGTPSYEQYF.

Here the CDR3 reads CASSEQNYNEQFF. The CDR3 DNA reads as TGCGCCAGCAGTGAGCAGAACTACAATGAGCAGTTCTTC. The chain is built from TRBV10-2 and TRBJ2-1, with D uncertain. Germline CDR1 and CDR2: WSHSY and SAAADI. The V gene lost 2 bases and the J gene lost 3 bases, with 5 bases spanning the gap. This CDR3 is 13 amino acids long.

This clonotype was seen repeatedly, ten times or more. The chain combines TRBV2 with TRBJ2-7; 10 bases are a match to TRBD1. Germline V gene data show CDR1 as SNHLY and CDR2 as FYNNEI. The CDR3 has 14 residues. J was trimmed by 4 bases and V by 5 bases; bases with no gene match: 5. CDR3 region: CASSSDRGLYEQYF. The CDR3 DNA reads TGTGCCAGCAGTTCGGACAGGGGGTTGTACGAGCAGTACTTC.

On this clonotype itself: Likely a read error: the CDR3 ends without its conserved phenylalanine or tryptophan. The V and J genes are TRBV11-2 and TRBJ2-7; D call uncertain. The CDR3 consists of 14 residues. In germline, CDR1 is SGHAT, CDR2 FQNNGV. Trimming removed 3 bases at V and 4 bases at J, with 13 bases between. CDR3 sequence: CASSLVSRTYEQYL. CDR3 bases: TGTGCCAGCAGCTTGGTCAGCCGAACTTACGAGCAGTACTTG.